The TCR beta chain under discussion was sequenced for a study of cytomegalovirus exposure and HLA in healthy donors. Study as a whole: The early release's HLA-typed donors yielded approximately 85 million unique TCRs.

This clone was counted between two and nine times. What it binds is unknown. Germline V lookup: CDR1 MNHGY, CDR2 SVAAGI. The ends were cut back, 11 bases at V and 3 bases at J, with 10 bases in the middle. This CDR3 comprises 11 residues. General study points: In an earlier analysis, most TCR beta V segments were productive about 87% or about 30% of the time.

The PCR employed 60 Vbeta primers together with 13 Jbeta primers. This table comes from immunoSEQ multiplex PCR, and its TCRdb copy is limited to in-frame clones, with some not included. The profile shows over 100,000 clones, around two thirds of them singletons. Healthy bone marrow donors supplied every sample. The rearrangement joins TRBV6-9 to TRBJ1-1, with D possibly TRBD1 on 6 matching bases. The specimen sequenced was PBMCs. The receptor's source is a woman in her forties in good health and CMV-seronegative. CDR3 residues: CALKGDTEAFF. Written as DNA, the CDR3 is TGTGCCCTAAAGGGGGACACTGAAGCTTTCTTT.